The present TCR beta chain was sequenced within a study of T-cell reconstitution after alpha-beta-depleted transplantation in children. In its sample, this clonotype was seen a few times. The antigen is undetermined. The germline gives CDR1 DFQATT, CDR2 SNEGSKA (reference sequence). The CDR3 is made up of 11 amino acids. Using unique molecular identifiers, the investigators prepared the TCRbeta library. In TCRdb, the PCR reads were re-called with MiXCR into one record per CDR3 protein. This sample has 750,000 to 950,000 distinct CDR3 sequences, with roughly 15% found just once. Whole-study findings and limits: Where some patients showed high TCRbeta diversity at day 60, it came from recipient T cells and thymic progenitors that had survived. Newly produced T cells mostly accounted for T-cell counts and diversity one year post-transplant. Two months or so post-transplant, alpha-beta T cells reportedly derived from several hundred expanded graft clones.

Sequenced here: PBMCs, mostly from graft donor cells, sampled 360 days after TCRalphabeta/CD19-depleted stem cell transplant. V usage is TRBV20-1 and J usage is TRBJ1-3; 9 bases agree with TRBD1. The receptor's source is a male patient between 5 and 17 years old who had a stem cell transplant for acute lymphoblastic leukemia, so the T cells may come from the graft donor. The CDR3: CRGQGGNTIYF. DNA of the CDR3: TGCCGGGGACAGGGCGGAAACACCATATATTTT.